This record covers a single T cell receptor beta chain. The sample is drawn from a study of shared clonotypes between healthy human individuals. TCRdb's table, derived via immunoSEQ multiplex PCR, lists solely in-frame clones and lacks some. The sample consists of millions of clones, approximately 93% of them appearing once. The receptor was derived from a young man in good health. Some clones in this sample may be carry-over from other donors' samples. The sequenced material came from naive CD4+ T cells from PBMCs. Subset described: CD45RA+ positively selected.

The CDR3 bases are TGTGCCAGCAGCTCGGGACTAGCGGGGGGAGGCGTCACAGATACGCAGTATTTT. This codes for CASSSGLAGGGVTDTQYF. This chain connects TRBV11-3 to TRBJ2-3; the match to TRBD2 covers 15 bases. Trimming at V came to 4 bases and at J to 2 bases, leaving 7 bases not matched to a gene. There are 18 residues in the CDR3. Germline lookup yields CDR1 SGHNT and CDR2 YENEEA.